Reported below is one T cell receptor beta chain. The sample comes from a study of blood T cell repertoires in COVID-19. As for the study in general: Acute and convalescent COVID-19 samples came from the United States, Italy and Spain. PBMCs, B-cell-depleted T cells, or T cells provided the cDNA or gDNA that made up the material.

With V trimmed by 5 bases and J by 8 bases, 8 bases remained unmatched. From germline, CDR1 is MNHEY and CDR2 SMNVEV (reference sequence). The CDR3 spans 15 residues. Original handling: Quantification of nucleated cells was approximated via reference gene primer amplification. The data were produced by immunoSEQ multiplex PCR, yet TCRdb's version contains in-frame clones alone and is incomplete. Clone size and the V and J calls come from that table; the DNA yielded D and trimming. Found here are over 100,000 clones, 84% of them singletons; the top ten hold roughly 7.7%. V gene TRBV27 combines with J gene TRBJ2-1; TRBD2 agrees at 11 bases. The receptor comes from an elderly woman with active or convalescent COVID-19. What was sequenced was peripheral blood. CDR3 bases: TGTGCCAGCAGTCGGGGTAGCGGGGGGGCTTATGAGCAGTTCTTC. Translation gives CASSRGSGGAYEQFF.